This entry concerns a single TCR beta chain. The antigen it recognizes is unknown. The conserved final phenylalanine or tryptophan is absent from the CDR3, which likely points to a read error. For repertoire sequencing, the TCR beta CDR3 regions were amplified from RNA transcripts. A first-round RT-PCR used HTBI primers with the Qiagen OneStep RT-PCR kit, followed by a second-round multiplex PCR, size selection and purification. Sequencing of the libraries was carried out on an Illumina HiSeq2000 in paired-end mode with 100 bp reads. From the authors' description of their analysis: SOAPnuke was used to process the reads, throwing out any read that had adapters, had uncalled bases, had a mean Phred below 15, or lacked an exact constant-primer or identifier match. High-quality paired reads were merged with COPE v1.2.5. Unique nucleotide sequences were defined as clonotypes and aligned to IMGT TRB V, D and J references using MiTCR v1.1. Analysis was restricted to V-J combinations with a frequency above 0.0001, which covered about 99% of repertoires. A TCR clonal expansion and chaos score per V-J combination was defined as the ratio of F50 clonal expansion to chaos observed in the TCRdist matrix. Welch's t-statistics and random forest were used to narrow the features down to more than 10 V-J combinations, which were then fed into a naive Bayes classifier. The Morisita-Horn index was used to measure how similar the thyroid and blood repertoires were. TCRdb passed the public sequencing reads through fastp at Q25 and MiXCR, retaining productive beta sequences. All rows with the same CDR3 protein become a single entry with the most common DNA and genes. The V and J calls shown here were made by TCRdb, not taken from the authors' results. The sample records 900,000 to 1,200,000 distinct CDR3 sequences, roughly 35% of which are singletons. The top ten clonotypes cover 8.5% to 14% of the sample.

Both ends counted, the CDR3 spans 15 residues. The retained sequence is limited to the CDR3, 45 bases, with the frame set at the first base. As encoded in the germline V gene, CDR1 is SGHTA while CDR2 is FQGNSA. Cut back by 1 base and 3 bases, the V and J ends lie 13 bases apart. This sample stems from a study of Graves' ophthalmopathy and Graves' hyperthyroidism (dated by TCRdb to 2016 to 2019). Some background on the complete study: Hyperthyroidism was defined as stable when no progression to ophthalmopathy occurred within 18 months of follow-up. To tell Graves' ophthalmopathy apart from Graves' hyperthyroidism, and to predict which patients would progress to ophthalmopathy, the study relied on TCR beta repertoire signatures. In roughly 6 hyperthyroidism patients, T-cell repertoires of thyroid tissue and blood were compared. Once sampling was done, hyperthyroidism patients were given methimazole at a starting dose of 30 mg daily, while ophthalmopathy patients were given high-dose intravenous methylprednisolone. In total, around 130 blood samples were TCR-sequenced: some 43 ophthalmopathy, approximately 75 hyperthyroidism and some 17 hyperthyroidism-to-ophthalmopathy patients. To explore V-J signatures distinguishing ophthalmopathy from hyperthyroidism, a discovery set of roughly 100 patients (about 44 ophthalmopathy, over 55 stable hyperthyroidism) was enrolled. The independent validation cohort included approximately 19 hyperthyroidism patients plus 17 patients who later progressed from hyperthyroidism to ophthalmopathy. The paper as a whole reports these results and caveats: Among expanded thyroid clonotypes with frequency above 0.001, most also showed up in blood, which suggests that blood repertoires may reflect the thyroid immune response. Ophthalmopathy was separated from stable hyperthyroidism by the 13-signature model with about 89% sensitivity and around 81% specificity in cross-validation and with 80%/75% in the test set. In validation, the model predicted ophthalmopathy progression with about 70% sensitivity and 72.22% specificity; 12 predicted patients were CT-confirmed with GO in a median of approximately six months. Sample size was not predetermined statistically, and investigators were not blinded to group allocation.

Hyperthyroidism patients were newly diagnosed, with disease duration under 2 months, and aged 18 to 65 years. Anyone with other autoimmune diseases, uncontrolled infections, pregnancy or lactation was excluded from the study. Diagnosis relied on clinical symptoms, serum thyroxine, TRAb, thyroid ultrasound and orbital computed tomography. Total RNA was extracted with Trizol reagent and quality-checked on an Agilent 2100 Bioanalyzer. The rearrangement combines TRBV7-2 with TRBJ2-7; the D gene is not confidently resolved. Sequencing input: peripheral blood or thyroid tissue (not recorded which). The TCR originated in an adult man with Graves' hyperthyroidism. The base sequence is TGTGCCAGCAGCTTAGGCCTGGGGTTCGACTACGAGCAGTACCTC. Protein translation: CASSLGLGFDYEQYL.